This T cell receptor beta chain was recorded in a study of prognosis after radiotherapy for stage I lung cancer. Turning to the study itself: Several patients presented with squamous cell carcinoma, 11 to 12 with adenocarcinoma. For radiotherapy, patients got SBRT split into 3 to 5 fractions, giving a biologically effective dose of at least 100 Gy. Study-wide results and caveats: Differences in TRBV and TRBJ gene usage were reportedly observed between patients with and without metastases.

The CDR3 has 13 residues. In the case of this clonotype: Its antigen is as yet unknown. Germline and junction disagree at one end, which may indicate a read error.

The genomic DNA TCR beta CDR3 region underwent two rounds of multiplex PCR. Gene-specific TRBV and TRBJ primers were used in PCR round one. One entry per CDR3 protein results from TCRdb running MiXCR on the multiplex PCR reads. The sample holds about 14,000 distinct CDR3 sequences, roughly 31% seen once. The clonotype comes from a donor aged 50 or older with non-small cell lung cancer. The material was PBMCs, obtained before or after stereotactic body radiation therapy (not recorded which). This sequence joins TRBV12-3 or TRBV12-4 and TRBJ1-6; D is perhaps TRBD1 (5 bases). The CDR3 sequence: CASSAGRKIHPYF. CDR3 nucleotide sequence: TGTGCCAGCAGCGCGGGACGGAAAATTCACCCCTACTTT.